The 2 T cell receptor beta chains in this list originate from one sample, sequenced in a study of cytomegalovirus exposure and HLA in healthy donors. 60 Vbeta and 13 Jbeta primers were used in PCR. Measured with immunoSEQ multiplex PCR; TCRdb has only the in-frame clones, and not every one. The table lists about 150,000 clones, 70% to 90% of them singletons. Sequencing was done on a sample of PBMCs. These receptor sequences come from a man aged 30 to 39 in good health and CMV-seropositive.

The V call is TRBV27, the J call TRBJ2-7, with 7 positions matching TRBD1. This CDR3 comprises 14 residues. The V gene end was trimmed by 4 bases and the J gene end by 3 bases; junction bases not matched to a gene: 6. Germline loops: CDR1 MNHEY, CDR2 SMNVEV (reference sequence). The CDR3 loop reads CASSYRGGYYEQYF. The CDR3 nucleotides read TGTGCCAGCAGTTACAGGGGCGGCTACTACGAGCAGTACTTC.

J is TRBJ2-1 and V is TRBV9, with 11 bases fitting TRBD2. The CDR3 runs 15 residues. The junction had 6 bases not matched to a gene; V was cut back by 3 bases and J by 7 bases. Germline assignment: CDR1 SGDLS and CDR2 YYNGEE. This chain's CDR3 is CASSALAGAGNEQFF. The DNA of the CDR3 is TGTGCCAGCAGCGCACTAGCGGGAGCCGGGAATGAGCAGTTCTTC. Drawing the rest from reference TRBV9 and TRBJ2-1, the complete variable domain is DSGVTQTPKHLITATGQRVTLRCSPRSGDLSVYWYQQSLDQGLQFLIQYYNGEERAKGNILERFSAQQFPDLHSELNLSSLELGDSALYFCASSALAGAGNEQFFGPGTRLTVL.